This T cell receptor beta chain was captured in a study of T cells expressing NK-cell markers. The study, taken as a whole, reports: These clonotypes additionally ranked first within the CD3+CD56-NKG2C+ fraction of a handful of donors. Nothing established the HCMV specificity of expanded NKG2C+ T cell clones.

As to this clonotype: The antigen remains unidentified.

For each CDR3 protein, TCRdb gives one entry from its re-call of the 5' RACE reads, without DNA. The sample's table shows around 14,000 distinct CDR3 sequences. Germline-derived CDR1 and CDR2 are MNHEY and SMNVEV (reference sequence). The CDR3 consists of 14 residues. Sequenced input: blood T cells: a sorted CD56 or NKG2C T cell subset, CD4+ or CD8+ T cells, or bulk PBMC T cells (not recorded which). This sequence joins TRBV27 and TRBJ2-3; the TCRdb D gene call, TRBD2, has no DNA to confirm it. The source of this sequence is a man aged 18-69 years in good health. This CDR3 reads CASSRPGLSDTQYF.